This T cell receptor (beta chain) was retrieved from a study of T cells in Graves' hyperthyroidism and ophthalmopathy. Study-wide results and limits: Most clonotypes expanded in thyroid above 0.001 were likewise present in blood. Ophthalmopathy and stable hyperthyroidism were told apart by a 13 V-J model.

Amplification targeted TCR beta CDR3 regions from RNA transcripts. In the first-round RT-PCR of the TCR CDR3, the HTBI primer set was used. TCRdb re-called the multiplex PCR reads with MiXCR, one entry per CDR3 protein. This sample has hundreds of thousands of distinct CDR3 sequences, with about 45% found just once. This clonotype showed up many times. Its antigen is currently unknown. CDR1 is SGHTA and CDR2 is FQGNSA in the germline V gene. The CDR3 spans 15 residues. V shed 1 base and J shed 10 bases, with 14 bases lying between them. Exclusion followed for patients with uncontrolled infection, other autoimmune disease, pregnancy or lactation. On the basis of clinical symptoms, serum thyroxine and TRAb, thyroid ultrasound and orbital computed tomography, diagnoses were made.

The chain recombines TRBV7-2 with TRBJ1-6; D remains unclear. The sample taken for sequencing was peripheral blood or thyroid tissue (not recorded which). The source is an adult man with Graves' disease, either hyperthyroidism or ophthalmopathy (not recorded which). The CDR3 bases are TGTGCCAGCAGCTTAGGGAGTTTCGGGGTCTCACCCCTCCACTTT. It yields the protein CASSLGSFGVSPLHF.